The 3 T cell receptor beta chains in this list originate from one sample, sequenced in a study of CD8 T cells in ankylosing spondylitis. Each CDR3 protein is one row after TCRdb ran MiXCR on the 5' RACE reads. Here the sample spans 380,000 or so distinct CDR3 sequences, 20% to 25% being singletons. Sequenced sample: blood, either unsorted or a sorted T cell fraction (not recorded which). These receptors were collected from a male donor with ankylosing spondylitis or in good health (not recorded which).

This clonotype has only a few counts. This sequence joins TRBV2 and TRBJ2-7; either TRBD1 or TRBD2 may fit D (5 bases each). The V and J ends lost 4 bases and 0 bases respectively, with 10 bases between them. From germline, CDR1 is SNHLY and CDR2 FYNNEI. The CDR3 has 14 amino acids. The chain's CDR3 is CASSVGTGSYEQYF. The CDR3 DNA reads TGTGCCAGCAGTGTTGGGACGGGCTCCTACGAGCAGTACTTC.

This chain connects TRBV18 to TRBJ2-1, with 12 bases identical to TRBD1. The V and J ends lost 2 bases and 9 bases, in that order; junction bases with no gene match: 8. This CDR3 contains 16 residues. Germline V gene sequence: CDR1 KGHSH, CDR2 LQKENI. The CDR3 DNA is TGTGCCAGCTCACCAGAGGGACAGGGGGCCCATTCTGAGCAGTTCTTC. Its protein product is CASSPEGQGAHSEQFF. The entire variable domain, with the rest obtained from reference TRBV18 and TRBJ2-1, is as follows: NAGVMQNPRHLVRRRGQEARLRCSPMKGHSHVYWYRQLPEEGLKFMVYLQKENIIDESGMPKERFSAEFPKEGPSILRIQQVVRGDSAAYFCASSPEGQGAHSEQFFGPGTRLTVL.

This clonotype has only a few counts. This sequence joins TRBV12-3 or TRBV12-4 and TRBJ1-2; TRBD1 aligns across 8 bases. The ends lost 1 base at V and 4 bases at J; junction bases unmatched: 5. The CDR3 length is 15 residues. The CDR3 DNA follows: TGTGCCAGCAGTTTAGTGGGACAGGCGTTCTATGGCTACACCTTC. This sequence encodes CASSLVGQAFYGYTF.